Listed here are 7 T cell receptor beta chains from one sample, sequenced in a study of blood T cell repertoires in COVID-19. Only in-frame clones appear in the TCRdb table, and some are missing; sequencing was by immunoSEQ multiplex PCR. The sample records under 200,000 clones, approximately 86% being singletons. Sequences were obtained from PBMCs or T cells enriched from blood (not recorded which). These receptors were obtained from a woman aged 60-75 years with acute COVID-19.

A single count supports this clone. This chain uses TRBV2 with TRBJ1-5, with no clear D. CDR1 is SNHLY, CDR2 FYNNEI, per germline. Trimming shortened V by 7 bases and J by 7 bases, and 14 bases separated the two germline ends. There are 13 residues in the CDR3. Here the CDR3 reads CASKGDPKQPQHF. The CDR3 coding sequence is TGTGCCAGCAAGGGAGACCCGAAGCAGCCCCAGCATTTT.

V is TRBV5-1 and J is TRBJ2-5; TRBD1 is a possible D gene (5 bases). CDR1 SGHRS and CDR2 YFSETQ come from the germline V gene. The CDR3 totals 13 residues. Trimming shortened V by 7 bases and J by 1 base, and 11 bases separated the two germline ends. CDR3 bases: TGCGCCAGCGCCCAGGGTTTCCAAGAGACCCAGTACTTC. It yields the protein CASAQGFQETQYF.

This clone has only a few counts. V gene TRBV30 combines with J gene TRBJ1-2; perhaps TRBD1 as D (6 bases). The CDR3 spans 12 residues. Germline CDR1 is GTSNPN and CDR2 is SVGIG (reference sequence). V gave up 7 bases and J gave up 7 bases, with 16 bases separating them. CDR3 protein: CAFARGAPGYTF. CDR3 DNA sequence: TGTGCCTTCGCACGGGGGGCGCCTGGCTACACCTTC.

The rearrangement links TRBV10-3 to TRBJ2-3; 7 bases match TRBD2. The J segment lost 2 bases and the V segment lost 6 bases, leaving 11 bases of the junction unmatched. The CDR3 loop spans 16 amino acids. Germline values: CDR1 ENHRY, CDR2 SYGVKD. The chain's CDR3 is CAIRSTSAQDTDTQYF. In DNA, the CDR3 is TGTGCCATCAGGTCTACTAGCGCGCAGGACACAGATACGCAGTATTTT.

The V gene is TRBV19, the J gene TRBJ2-5; the D is unclear. The CDR3 runs 12 residues. V lost 3 bases, J lost 6 bases, and 8 bases lay in between. Germline loops: CDR1 LNHDA, CDR2 SQIVND (reference sequence). The CDR3 coding sequence is TGTGCCAGTAGTATTGAAGAGAAGACCCAGTACTTC. This gives the protein CASSIEEKTQYF.

The rearrangement links TRBV4-3 to TRBJ2-2; 15 positions match TRBD2. CDR3 length: 19 amino acids. Germline loops: CDR1 LGHNA, CDR2 YSLEER. J was trimmed by 5 bases and V by 2 bases; bases with no gene match: 9. The DNA for the CDR3 is TGCGCCAGCAGCCAATTACCGGGACTAGCGGGGGGAGGGACCGGGGAGCTGTTTTTT. It yields the protein CASSQLPGLAGGGTGELFF.

CDR3 residues: CASSPTGYEQFF. The CDR3 nucleotides are TGTGCCAGCAGCCCGACAGGGTATGAGCAGTTCTTC. The rearrangement joins TRBV11-2 to TRBJ2-1, with 7 nucleotides matching TRBD1. Germline assignment: CDR1 SGHAT and CDR2 FQNNGV. J lost 8 bases, V lost 5 bases, and 3 bases had no gene match. The CDR3 sequence is 12 residues long.